The sample holds one count of the clone carrying this T cell receptor (beta chain). Germline CDR1 SGHDN, CDR2 FVKESK. This CDR3 spans 17 amino acids. J lost 6 bases, V lost 4 bases, and 13 bases had no gene match. Clones were read by immunoSEQ multiplex PCR, and TCRdb kept only the in-frame ones, dropping some. This table holds about 36,000 clones, 84% found once. The time point here: peripheral blood 6 weeks after treatment start. Pretreatment sampling and on-treatment sampling together yielded between 1 and 8 samples for each patient. This specimen comes from a study of PD-L1 blockade in urothelial cancer.

The sequencing here drew on PBMCs, taken around atezolizumab (anti-PD-L1) treatment. The rearrangement joins TRBV14 to TRBJ1-2, with 11 bases matching TRBD1. The sequence was collected from a man aged 35 to 55 with urothelial cancer. The CDR3 sequence: CASSLGTGGLSRHGYTF. DNA of the CDR3: TGTGCCAGCAGCCTAGGGACAGGGGGTCTCTCGAGGCATGGCTACACCTTC.